This T cell receptor (beta chain) was sequenced during a study of cytotoxic CD8 clonotypes in ibrutinib-treated CLL. Germline assignment: CDR1 SGHRS and CDR2 YFSETQ. Trimming cost V 5 bases and J 1 base, with 12 bases left between them. The CDR3 consists of 15 residues. A remark on this clone: Its antigen is as yet unknown.

Whole-study findings and limits: Sustained-remission and progressing patients' sampling times differed.

Sequencing used immunoSEQ multiplex PCR; TCRdb keeps in-frame clones, though not all of them. The data hold 150,000 to 200,000 clones, with about 88% observed a single time. Here the sequenced sample was PBMCs, taken at disease progression, from a patient treated with ibrutinib. The TCR comes from a human donor with chronic lymphocytic leukemia. The rearrangement uses TRBV5-1 and TRBJ2-2; weak D call: TRBD1 (6 bases). The CDR3 coding sequence is TGCGCCAGCAGAGGGGGAGCCGTGAACACCGGGGAGCTGTTTTTT. Protein sequence: CASRGGAVNTGELFF. The entire variable domain, with the rest obtained from reference TRBV5-1 and TRBJ2-2, is as follows: KAGVTQTPRYLIKTRGQQVTLSCSPISGHRSVSWYQQTPGQGLQFLFEYFSETQRNKGNFPGRFSGRQFSNSRSEMNVSTLELGDSALYLCASRGGAVNTGELFFGEGSRLTVL.